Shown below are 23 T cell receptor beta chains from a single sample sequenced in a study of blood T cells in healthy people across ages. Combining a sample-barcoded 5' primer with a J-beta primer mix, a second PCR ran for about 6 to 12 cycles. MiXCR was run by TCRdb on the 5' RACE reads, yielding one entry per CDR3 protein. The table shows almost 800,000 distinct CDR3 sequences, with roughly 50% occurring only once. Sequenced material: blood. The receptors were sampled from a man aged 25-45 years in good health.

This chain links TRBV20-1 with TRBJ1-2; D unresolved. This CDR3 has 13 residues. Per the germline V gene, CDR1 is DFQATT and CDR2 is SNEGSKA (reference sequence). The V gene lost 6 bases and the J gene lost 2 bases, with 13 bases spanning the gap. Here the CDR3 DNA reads TGCAGTGCAGCCCCTGGCGGAAACTATGGCTACACCTTC. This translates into CSAAPGGNYGYTF.

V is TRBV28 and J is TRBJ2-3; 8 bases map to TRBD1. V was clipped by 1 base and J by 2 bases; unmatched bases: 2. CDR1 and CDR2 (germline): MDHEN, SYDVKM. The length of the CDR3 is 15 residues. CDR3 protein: CASSLSRGLTDTQYF. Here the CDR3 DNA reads TGTGCCAGCAGTTTATCCAGGGGGCTCACAGATACGCAGTATTTT.

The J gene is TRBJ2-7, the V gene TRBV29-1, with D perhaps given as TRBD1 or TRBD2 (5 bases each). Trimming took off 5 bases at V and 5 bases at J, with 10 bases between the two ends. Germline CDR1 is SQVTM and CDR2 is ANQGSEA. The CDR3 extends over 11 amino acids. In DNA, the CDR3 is TGCAGCGTTAGGTTGGGGGACGAGCAGTACTTC. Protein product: CSVRLGDEQYF.

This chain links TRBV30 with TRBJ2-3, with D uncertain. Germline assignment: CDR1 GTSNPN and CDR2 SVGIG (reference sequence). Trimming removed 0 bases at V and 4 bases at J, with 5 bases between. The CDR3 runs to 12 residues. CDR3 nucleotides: TGTGCCTGGAGTGTGCGTCCAGATACGCAGTATTTT. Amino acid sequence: CAWSVRPDTQYF.

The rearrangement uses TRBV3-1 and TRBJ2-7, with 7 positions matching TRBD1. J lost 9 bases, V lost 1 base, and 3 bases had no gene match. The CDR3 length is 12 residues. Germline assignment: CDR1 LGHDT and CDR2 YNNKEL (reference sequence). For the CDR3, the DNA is TGTGCCAGCAGCCAAGTAGGGGGCCTGCAGTACTTC. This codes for CASSQVGGLQYF.

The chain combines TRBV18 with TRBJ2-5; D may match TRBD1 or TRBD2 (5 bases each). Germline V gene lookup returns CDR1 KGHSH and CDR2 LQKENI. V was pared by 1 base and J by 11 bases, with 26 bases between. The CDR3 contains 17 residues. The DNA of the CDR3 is TGTGCCAGCTCACCACGCCCGGGGCGCCGATCCTACAATGAGCAGTACTTC. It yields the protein CASSPRPGRRSYNEQYF. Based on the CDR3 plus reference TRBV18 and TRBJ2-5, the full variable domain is NAGVMQNPRHLVRRRGQEARLRCSPMKGHSHVYWYRQLPEEGLKFMVYLQKENIIDESGMPKERFSAEFPKEGPSILRIQQVVRGDSAAYFCASSPRPGRRSYNEQYFGPGTRLLVL.

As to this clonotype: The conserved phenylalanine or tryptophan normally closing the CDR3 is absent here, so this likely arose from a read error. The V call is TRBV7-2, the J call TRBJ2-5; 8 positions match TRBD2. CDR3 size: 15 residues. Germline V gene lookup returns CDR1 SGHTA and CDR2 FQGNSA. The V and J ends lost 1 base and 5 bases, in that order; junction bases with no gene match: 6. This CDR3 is CASSLGTSGCETQYL. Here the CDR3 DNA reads TGTGCCAGCAGCTTAGGTACTAGCGGTTGCGAGACCCAGTACCTC.

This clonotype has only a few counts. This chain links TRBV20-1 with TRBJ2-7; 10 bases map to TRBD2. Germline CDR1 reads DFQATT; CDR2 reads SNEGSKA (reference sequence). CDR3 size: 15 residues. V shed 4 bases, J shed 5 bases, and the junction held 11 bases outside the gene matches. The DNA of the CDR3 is TGCAGTGCTAAGGGTCAGCGGGGGGGGTTCCACGAGCAGTACTTC. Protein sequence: CSAKGQRGGFHEQYF.

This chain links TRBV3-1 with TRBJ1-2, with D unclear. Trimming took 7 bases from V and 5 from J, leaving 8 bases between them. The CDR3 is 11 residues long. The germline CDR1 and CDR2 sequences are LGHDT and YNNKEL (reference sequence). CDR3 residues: CASKVTYGYTF. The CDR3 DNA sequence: TGTGCCAGCAAGGTCACGTATGGCTACACCTTC.

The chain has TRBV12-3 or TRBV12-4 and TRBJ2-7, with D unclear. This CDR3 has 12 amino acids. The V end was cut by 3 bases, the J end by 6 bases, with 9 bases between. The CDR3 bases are TGTGCCAGCAGTTTCCCACCCGCCGAGCAGTACTTC. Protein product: CASSFPPAEQYF.

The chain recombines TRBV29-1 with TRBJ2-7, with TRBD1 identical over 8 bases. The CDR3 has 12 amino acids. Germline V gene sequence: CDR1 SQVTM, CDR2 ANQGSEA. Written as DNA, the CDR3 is TGCGGCGCCCGGACAGGGCCTTACGAGCAGTACTTC. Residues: CGARTGPYEQYF.

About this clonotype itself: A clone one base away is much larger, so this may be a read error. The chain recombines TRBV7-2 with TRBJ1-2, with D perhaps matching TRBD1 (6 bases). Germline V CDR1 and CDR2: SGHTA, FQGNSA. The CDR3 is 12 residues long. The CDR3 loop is CASSLIWGGYIF. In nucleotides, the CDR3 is TGTGCCAGCAGCCTTATATGGGGGGGCTACATCTTC.

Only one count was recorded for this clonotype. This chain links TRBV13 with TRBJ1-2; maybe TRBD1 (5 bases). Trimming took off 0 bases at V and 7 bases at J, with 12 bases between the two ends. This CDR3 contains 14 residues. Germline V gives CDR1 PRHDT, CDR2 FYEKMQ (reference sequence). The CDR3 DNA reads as TGTGCCAGCAGCTTAGGAGAGGGGCGAAGTGGCTACACCTTC. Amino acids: CASSLGEGRSGYTF.

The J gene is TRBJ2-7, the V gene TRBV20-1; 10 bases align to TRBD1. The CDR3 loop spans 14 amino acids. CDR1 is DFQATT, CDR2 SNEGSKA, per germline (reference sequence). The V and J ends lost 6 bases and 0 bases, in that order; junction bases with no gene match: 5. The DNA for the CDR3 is TGCAGTGCATGGGGACAGGGGTACTCCTACGAGCAGTACTTC. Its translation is CSAWGQGYSYEQYF.

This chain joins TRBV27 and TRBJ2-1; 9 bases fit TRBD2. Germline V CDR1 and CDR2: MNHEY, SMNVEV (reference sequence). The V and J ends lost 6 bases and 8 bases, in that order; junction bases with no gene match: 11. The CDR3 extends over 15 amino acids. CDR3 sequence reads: CASRESGGWADEQFF. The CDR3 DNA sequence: TGTGCCAGCAGAGAGAGCGGGGGGTGGGCTGATGAGCAGTTCTTC.

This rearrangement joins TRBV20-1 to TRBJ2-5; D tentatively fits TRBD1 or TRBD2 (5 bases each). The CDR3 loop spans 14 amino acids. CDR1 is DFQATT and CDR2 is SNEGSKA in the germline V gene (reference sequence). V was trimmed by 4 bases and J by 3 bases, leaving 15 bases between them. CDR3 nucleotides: TGCAGTGCTACTTACCGGGGCAGGGAAGAGACCCAGTACTTC. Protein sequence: CSATYRGREETQYF.

CDR3: CASSPEGLPDTQYF. In nucleotides, the CDR3 is TGTGCCAGCTCACCAGAGGGCCTGCCAGATACGCAGTATTTT. The J gene is TRBJ2-3, the V gene TRBV18, with a tentative D call TRBD2 (5 bases). The CDR3 covers 14 residues. Trimming pared 2 bases from V and 4 bases from J, leaving 10 bases between. Germline CDR1 and CDR2: KGHSH and LQKENI.

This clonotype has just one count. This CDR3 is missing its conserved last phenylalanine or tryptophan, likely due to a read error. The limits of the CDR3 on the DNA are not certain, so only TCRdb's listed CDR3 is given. CDR3: CASSEFVRGHTV. The J gene is TRBJ1-2, the V gene TRBV2. The germline V gene has CDR1 SNHLY and CDR2 FYNNEI. Inclusive of both ends, the CDR3 amounts to 12 amino acids.

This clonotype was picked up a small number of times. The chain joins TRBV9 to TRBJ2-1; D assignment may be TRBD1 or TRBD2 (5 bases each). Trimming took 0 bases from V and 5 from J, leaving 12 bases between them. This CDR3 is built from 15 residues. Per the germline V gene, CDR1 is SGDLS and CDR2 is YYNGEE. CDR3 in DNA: TGTGCCAGCAGCGTAGCTGGGGCCGGGAACAATGAGCAGTTCTTC. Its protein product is CASSVAGAGNNEQFF.

CDR3 DNA sequence: TGTGCCACCAGCAGAGATGCCGGGGCTTGGAGGCAGTTCTTC. This sequence encodes CATSRDAGAWRQFF. The gene calls are TRBV15 and TRBJ2-1, with D perhaps assigned TRBD1 or TRBD2 (5 bases each). V lost 0 bases and J lost 12, with 15 bases in between. The germline V gene encodes CDR1 LNHNV and CDR2 YYDKDF (reference sequence). The CDR3 extends over 14 amino acids.

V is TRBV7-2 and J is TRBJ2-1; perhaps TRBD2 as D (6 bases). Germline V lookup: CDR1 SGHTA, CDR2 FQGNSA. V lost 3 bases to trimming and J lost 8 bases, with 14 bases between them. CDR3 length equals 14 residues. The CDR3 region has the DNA TGTGCCAGCAGCTTTACTAGCAGTTTCGATGAGCAGTTCTTC. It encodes CASSFTSSFDEQFF.

CDR3 bases: TGTGCCAGCAGCTCGGGGGGGACTAGCGGGAGTGGATCCTACAATGAGCAGTTCTTC. It is translated as CASSSGGTSGSGSYNEQFF. The V and J genes are TRBV7-9 and TRBJ2-1; TRBD2 aligns across 14 bases. Germline trimming cut 4 bases from V and 1 base from J; bases unmatched to any gene: 9. Looked up from germline, CDR1 is SEHNR and CDR2 is FQNEAQ (reference sequence). The CDR3 totals 19 residues.

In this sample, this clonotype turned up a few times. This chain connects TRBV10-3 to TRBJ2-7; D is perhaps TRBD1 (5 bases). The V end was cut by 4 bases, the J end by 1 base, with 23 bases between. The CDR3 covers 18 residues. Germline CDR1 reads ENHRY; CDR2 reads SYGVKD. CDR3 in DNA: TGTGCCATCAGTGTTAGCAGCGACAGCGACTCTCTTTCCTACGAGCAGTACTTC. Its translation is CAISVSSDSDSLSYEQYF.